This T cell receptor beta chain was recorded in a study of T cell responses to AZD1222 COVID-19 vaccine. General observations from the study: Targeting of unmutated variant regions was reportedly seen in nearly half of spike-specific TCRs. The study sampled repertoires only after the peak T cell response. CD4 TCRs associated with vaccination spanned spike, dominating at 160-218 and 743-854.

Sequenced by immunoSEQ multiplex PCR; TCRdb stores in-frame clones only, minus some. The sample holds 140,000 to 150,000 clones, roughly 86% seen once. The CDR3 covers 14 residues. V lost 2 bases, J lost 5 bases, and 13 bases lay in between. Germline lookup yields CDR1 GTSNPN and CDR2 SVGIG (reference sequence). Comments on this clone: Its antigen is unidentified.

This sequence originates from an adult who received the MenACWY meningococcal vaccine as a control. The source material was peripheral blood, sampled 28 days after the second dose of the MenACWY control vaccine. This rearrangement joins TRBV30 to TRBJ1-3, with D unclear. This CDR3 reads CAWSPPSSRNTIYF. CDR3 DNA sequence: TGTGCCTGGAGTCCACCCTCGTCTCGAAACACCATATATTTT.